The source of this T cell receptor beta chain is a study of blood T cell repertoires in COVID-19. Study summary: T cells, B-cell-depleted T cells, or PBMCs supplied cDNA or gDNA.

V lost 7 bases to trimming and J lost 3 bases, with 15 bases between them. Germline CDR1 and CDR2: MNHEY and SMNVEV (reference sequence). The CDR3 extends over 14 amino acids. Method: immunoSEQ multiplex PCR; TCRdb's copy keeps in-frame clones and lacks some. The table records around 65,000 clones, roughly 77% of them present only once. This chain connects TRBV27 to TRBJ1-1; D is possibly TRBD1 (6 bases). The sequenced sample was peripheral blood. The clonotype comes from a man older than 75 with acute or convalescent COVID-19. CDR3 residues: CASTISRGDTEAFF. CDR3 nucleotide sequence: TGTGCCAGCACCATCTCCAGGGGAGACACTGAAGCTTTCTTT.